These T cell receptor beta chains were read from a single sample in a study of cytomegalovirus exposure and HLA in healthy donors. Clones were read by immunoSEQ multiplex PCR, and TCRdb kept only the in-frame ones, dropping some. The repertoire has 37,000 or so clones, roughly four fifths of them found once; the top ten carry roughly 8.8%. Sequencing was performed on PBMCs. These receptor sequences come from a woman aged 40 to 50 in good health and CMV-seronegative. Each CDR3 is given without its conserved first and last residue. Each record gives: clone size, V gene, J gene, CDR3 protein. Clone size, where shown, is once, few, many, or a class for clones that have expanded.

size: NA; V: TRBV5-5; J: TRBJ1-4; CDR3: ASSVGTGVRKLF
size: NA; V: TRBV19; J: TRBJ1-5; CDR3: ASSITVGQPQH
size: NA; V: TRBV25-1; J: TRBJ2-7; CDR3: ASGGQGPYEQY
size: NA; V: TRBV5-1; J: TRBJ1-2; CDR3: ASRSTGTESDGYT
size: once; V: TRBV6-5; J: TRBJ2-5; CDR3: ASSYSTGGETQY
size: few; V: TRBV15; J: TRBJ2-3; CDR3: ATSRDGIGASGGWGKTDTQY
size: few; V: TRBV6-5; J: TRBJ1-2; CDR3: ASSYEGNYGYT
size: NA; V: TRBV6-5; J: TRBJ2-3; CDR3: ASSYSTGKDTQY
size: NA; V: TRBV2; J: TRBJ2-5; CDR3: ASSPGTGEIQETQY
size: NA; V: TRBV2; J: TRBJ2-7; CDR3: ASRPTGGYEQY
size: once; V: TRBV19; J: TRBJ1-6; CDR3: ASRWTYNSPLH